This T cell receptor (beta chain) was profiled in a study of cytomegalovirus exposure and HLA in healthy donors. Study in general: It was reported in a later analysis that the same platform had been used for the 120 validation repertoires as for the roughly 650 first-cohort repertoires.

Some clones are missing from TCRdb's copy, which holds only in-frame ones; the method was immunoSEQ multiplex PCR. The sample has tens of thousands of clones, approximately 96% seen once. CDR3 length: 15 amino acids. In germline, CDR1 is MNHEY, CDR2 SMNVEV (reference sequence). Trimming stripped 0 bases from V and 2 bases from J, with 9 bases between. Notes on the study in general: Most TCR sequences were seen very rarely across donors, but some public TCRs occurred in many.

Points on this clone: What it binds is unknown.

This sequence originates from a young woman in good health and CMV-seropositive. The sequencing sample was made of PBMCs. The rearrangement uses TRBV27 and TRBJ2-3; D not resolved. The CDR3 nucleotides read TGTGCCAGCAGTTTATCGTTGGCAAACACAGATACGCAGTATTTT. It codes for CASSLSLANTDTQYF.